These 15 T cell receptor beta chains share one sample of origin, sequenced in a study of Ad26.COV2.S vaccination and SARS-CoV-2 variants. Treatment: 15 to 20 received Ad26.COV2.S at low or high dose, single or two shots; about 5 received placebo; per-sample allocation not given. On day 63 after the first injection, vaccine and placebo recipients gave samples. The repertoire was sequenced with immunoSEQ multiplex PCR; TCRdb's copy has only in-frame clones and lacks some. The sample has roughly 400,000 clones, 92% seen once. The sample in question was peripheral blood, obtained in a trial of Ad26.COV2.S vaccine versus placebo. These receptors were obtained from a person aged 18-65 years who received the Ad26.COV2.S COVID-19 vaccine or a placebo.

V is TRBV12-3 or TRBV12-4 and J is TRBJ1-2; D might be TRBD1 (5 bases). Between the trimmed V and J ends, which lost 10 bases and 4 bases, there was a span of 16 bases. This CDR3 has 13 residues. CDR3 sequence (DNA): TGTGCCACCACTTCGAGGGGAAGCTATGGCTACACCTTC. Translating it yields CATTSRGSYGYTF.

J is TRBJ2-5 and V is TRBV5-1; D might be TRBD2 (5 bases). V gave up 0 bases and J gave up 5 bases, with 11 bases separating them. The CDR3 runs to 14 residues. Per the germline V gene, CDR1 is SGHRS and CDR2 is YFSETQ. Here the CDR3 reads CASSLELGGETQYF. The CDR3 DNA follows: TGCGCCAGCAGCTTGGAACTAGGTGGCGAGACCCAGTACTTC.

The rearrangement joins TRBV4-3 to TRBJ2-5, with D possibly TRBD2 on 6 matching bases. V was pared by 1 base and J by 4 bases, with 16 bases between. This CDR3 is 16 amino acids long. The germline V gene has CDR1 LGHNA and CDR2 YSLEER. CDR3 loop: CASSQGWRGRAETQYF. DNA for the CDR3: TGCGCCAGCAGCCAAGGCTGGCGGGGTAGGGCAGAGACCCAGTACTTC.

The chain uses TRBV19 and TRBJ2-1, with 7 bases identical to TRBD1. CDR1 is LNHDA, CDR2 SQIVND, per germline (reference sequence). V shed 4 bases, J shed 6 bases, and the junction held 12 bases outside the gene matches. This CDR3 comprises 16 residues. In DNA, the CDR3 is TGTGCCAGTAGTACTTTACAGGGGAAAAACCCCAATGAGCAGTTCTTC. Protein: CASSTLQGKNPNEQFF.

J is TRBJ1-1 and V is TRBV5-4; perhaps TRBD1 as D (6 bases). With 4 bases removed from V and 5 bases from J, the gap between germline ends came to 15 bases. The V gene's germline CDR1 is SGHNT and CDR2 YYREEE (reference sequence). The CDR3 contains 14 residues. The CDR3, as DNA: TGTGCCAGCAGCGATGTGGGGGCTACAACTGAAGCTTTCTTT. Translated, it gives CASSDVGATTEAFF.

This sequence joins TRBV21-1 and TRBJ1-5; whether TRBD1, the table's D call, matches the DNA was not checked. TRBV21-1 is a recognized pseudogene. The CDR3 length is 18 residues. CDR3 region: CASSLRQGARDSNQPQHF. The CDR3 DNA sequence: TGTGCCAGCAGCCTAAGACAGGGGGCGAGGGATAGCAATCAGCCCCAGCATTTT.

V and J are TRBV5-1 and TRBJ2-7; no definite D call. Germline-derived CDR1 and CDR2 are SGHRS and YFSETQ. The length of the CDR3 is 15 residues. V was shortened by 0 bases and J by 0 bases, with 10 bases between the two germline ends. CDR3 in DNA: TGCGCCAGCAGCTTGGCCGATTGGGTCTCCTACGAGCAGTACTTC. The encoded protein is CASSLADWVSYEQYF.

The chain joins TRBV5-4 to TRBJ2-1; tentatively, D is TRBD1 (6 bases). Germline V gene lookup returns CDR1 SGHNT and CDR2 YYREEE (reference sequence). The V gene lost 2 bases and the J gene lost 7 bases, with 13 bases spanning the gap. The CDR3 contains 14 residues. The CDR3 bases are TGTGCCAGCAGCTTTACGACAGGAGATAATGAGCAGTTCTTC. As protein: CASSFTTGDNEQFF.

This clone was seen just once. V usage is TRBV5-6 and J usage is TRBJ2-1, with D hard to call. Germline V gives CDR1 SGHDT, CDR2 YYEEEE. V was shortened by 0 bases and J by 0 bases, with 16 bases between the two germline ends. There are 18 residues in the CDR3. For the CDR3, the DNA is TGTGCCAGCAGCTTGGCCCCGTTCAGGACGAGCTCCTACAATGAGCAGTTCTTC. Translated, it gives CASSLAPFRTSSYNEQFF.

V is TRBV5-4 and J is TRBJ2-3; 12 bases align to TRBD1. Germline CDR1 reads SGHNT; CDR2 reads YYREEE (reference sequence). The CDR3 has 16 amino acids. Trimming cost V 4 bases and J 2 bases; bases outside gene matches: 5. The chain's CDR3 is CASSSPGQGATDTQYF. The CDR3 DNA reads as TGTGCCAGCAGCAGTCCGGGACAGGGGGCCACAGATACGCAGTATTTT.

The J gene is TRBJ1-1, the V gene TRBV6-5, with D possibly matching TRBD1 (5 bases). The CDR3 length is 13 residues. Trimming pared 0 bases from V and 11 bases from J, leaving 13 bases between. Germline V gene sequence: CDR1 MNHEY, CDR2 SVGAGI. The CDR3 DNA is TGTGCCAGCAGTTACTCCTATTGGGACGGGGCTTTCTTT. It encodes CASSYSYWDGAFF.

The CDR3 bases are TGTGCCAGCAGCTTAGCCAGGGTAGTTTTGAACACTGAAGCTTTCTTT. Translating gives CASSLARVVLNTEAFF. The chain employs TRBV11-2 and TRBJ1-1; tentative D call: TRBD1 (5 bases). The CDR3 has 16 residues. Trimming pared 1 base from V and 0 bases from J, leaving 12 bases between. Per the germline V gene, CDR1 is SGHAT and CDR2 is FQNNGV.

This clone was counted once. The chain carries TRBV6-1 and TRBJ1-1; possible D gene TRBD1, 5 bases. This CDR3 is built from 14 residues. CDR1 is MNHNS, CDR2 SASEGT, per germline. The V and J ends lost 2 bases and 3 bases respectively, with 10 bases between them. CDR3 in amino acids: CASSESGGDTEAFF. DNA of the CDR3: TGTGCCAGCAGTGAATCTGGGGGAGACACTGAAGCTTTCTTT.

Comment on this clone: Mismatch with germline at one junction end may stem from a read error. CDR3 bases: TGTGCCAGCAGTAACTCGGACAGGGGCACAGATACGCAGTATTTT. Translation: CASSNSDRGTDTQYF. J is TRBJ2-3 and V is TRBV6-6; TRBD1 agrees at 8 bases. Germline CDR1 and CDR2: MNHNY and SVGAGI (reference sequence). CDR3 length: 15 residues.

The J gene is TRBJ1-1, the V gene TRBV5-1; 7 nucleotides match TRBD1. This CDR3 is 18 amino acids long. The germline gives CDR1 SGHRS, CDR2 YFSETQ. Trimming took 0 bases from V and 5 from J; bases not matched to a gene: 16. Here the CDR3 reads CASSLAGQTGDRGTEAFF. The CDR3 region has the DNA TGCGCCAGCAGCTTGGCTGGTCAAACAGGGGACCGGGGGACTGAAGCTTTCTTT.